The T cell receptor beta chain described here comes from a study of neoadjuvant anti-PD-1 for oral cavity cancer. The repertoire was sequenced with immunoSEQ multiplex PCR; TCRdb's copy has only in-frame clones and lacks some. The data show about 10,000 clones, more than 55% seen once. Time point given: after neoadjuvant nivolumab, at surgical resection. The germline V gene has CDR1 SGHDT and CDR2 YYEEEE. Trimming left V 2 bases short and J 8 bases short, with 16 bases between. There are 14 residues in the CDR3. The clonotype comes from a person between 35 and 79 years old with oral cavity squamous cell carcinoma. The chain has TRBV5-6 and TRBJ1-2; a weak D match, TRBD1 (6 bases). The material was tumor tissue, obtained after nivolumab (anti-PD-1) treatment. This chain's CDR3 is CASSFWMDSAGYTF. The CDR3, as DNA: TGTGCCAGCAGCTTTTGGATGGACAGCGCGGGCTACACCTTC.